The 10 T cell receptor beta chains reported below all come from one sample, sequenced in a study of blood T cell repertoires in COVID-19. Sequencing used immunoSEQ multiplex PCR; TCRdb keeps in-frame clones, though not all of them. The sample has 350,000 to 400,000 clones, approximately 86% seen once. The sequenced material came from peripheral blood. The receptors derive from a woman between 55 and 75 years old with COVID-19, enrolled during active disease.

Here the CDR3 reads CASDTGTQYF. The CDR3 coding sequence is TGTGCCAGCGATACAGGAACCCAGTACTTC. The rearrangement links TRBV5-6 to TRBJ2-5; possible D gene TRBD1, 5 bases. Germline CDR1 SGHDT, CDR2 YYEEEE. This CDR3 has 10 residues. V was pared by 7 bases and J by 8 bases, with 9 bases between.

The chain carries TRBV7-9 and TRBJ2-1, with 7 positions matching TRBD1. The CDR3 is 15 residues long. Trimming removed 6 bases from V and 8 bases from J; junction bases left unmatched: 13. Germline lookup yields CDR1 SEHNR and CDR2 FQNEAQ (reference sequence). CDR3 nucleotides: TGTGCCAGCAGTACAGGGGTCGTATTTTCGGATGAGCAGTTCTTC. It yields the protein CASSTGVVFSDEQFF.

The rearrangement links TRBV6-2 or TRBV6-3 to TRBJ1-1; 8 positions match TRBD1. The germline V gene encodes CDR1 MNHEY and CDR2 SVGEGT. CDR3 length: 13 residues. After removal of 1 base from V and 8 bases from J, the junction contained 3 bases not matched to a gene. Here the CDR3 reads CASSYYRTGEAFF. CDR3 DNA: TGTGCCAGCAGTTACTACCGGACAGGGGAAGCTTTCTTT.

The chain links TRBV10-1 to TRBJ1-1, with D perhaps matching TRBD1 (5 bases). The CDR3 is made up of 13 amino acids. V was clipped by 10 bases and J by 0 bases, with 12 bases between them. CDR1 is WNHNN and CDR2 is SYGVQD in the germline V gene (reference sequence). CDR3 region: CAIQGRMNTEAFF. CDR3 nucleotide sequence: TGCGCCATCCAGGGCCGTATGAACACTGAAGCTTTCTTT.

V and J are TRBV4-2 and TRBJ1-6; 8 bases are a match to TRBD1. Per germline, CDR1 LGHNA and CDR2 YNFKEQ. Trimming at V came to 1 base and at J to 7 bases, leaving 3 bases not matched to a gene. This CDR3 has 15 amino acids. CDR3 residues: CASSQGQGLNSPLHF. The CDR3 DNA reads TGTGCCAGCAGCCAAGGACAGGGGCTAAATTCACCCCTCCACTTT.

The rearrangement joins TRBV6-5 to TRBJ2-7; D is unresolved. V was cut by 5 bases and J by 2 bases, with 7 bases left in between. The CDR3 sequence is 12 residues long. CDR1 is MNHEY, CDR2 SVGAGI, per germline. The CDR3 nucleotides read TGTGCCAGCAGTCGCGGTACCTACGAGCAGTACTTC. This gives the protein CASSRGTYEQYF.

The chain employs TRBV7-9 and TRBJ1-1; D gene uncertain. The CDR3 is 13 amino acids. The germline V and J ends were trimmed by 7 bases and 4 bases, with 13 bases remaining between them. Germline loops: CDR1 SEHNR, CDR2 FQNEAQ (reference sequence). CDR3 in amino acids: CASTLWEGTEAFF. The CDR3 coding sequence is TGTGCCAGCACCCTTTGGGAGGGCACTGAAGCTTTCTTT.

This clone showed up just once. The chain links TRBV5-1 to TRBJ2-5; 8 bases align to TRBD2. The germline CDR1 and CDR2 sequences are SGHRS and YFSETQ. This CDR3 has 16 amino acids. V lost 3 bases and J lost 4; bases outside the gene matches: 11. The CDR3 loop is CASSSTSVALGETQYF. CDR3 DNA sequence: TGCGCCAGCAGCTCGACTAGCGTAGCCCTCGGAGAGACCCAGTACTTC.

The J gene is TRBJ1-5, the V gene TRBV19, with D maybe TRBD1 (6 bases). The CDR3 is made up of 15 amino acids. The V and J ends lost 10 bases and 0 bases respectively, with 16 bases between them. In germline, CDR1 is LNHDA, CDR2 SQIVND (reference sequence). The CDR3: CATLSRGGSNQPQHF. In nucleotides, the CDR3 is TGTGCCACTCTCTCTAGGGGGGGTAGCAATCAGCCCCAGCATTTT.

The CDR3 is CASSLDSTGELFF. The CDR3 DNA follows: TGTGCCAGCAGCTTAGACTCAACCGGGGAGCTGTTTTTT. The rearrangement joins TRBV7-9 to TRBJ2-2, with unresolved D. Germline loops: CDR1 SEHNR, CDR2 FQNEAQ (reference sequence). V was trimmed by 1 base and J by 5 bases, leaving 5 bases between them. This CDR3 region has 13 residues.